Presented here are 27 T cell receptor beta chains from one specimen sequenced in a study of shared clonotypes between healthy human individuals. Naive CD8 cells comprised CD45RO-negative, CCR7-positively selected cells, excluding terminally differentiated effector memory CD45RA+ cells. Sequenced by immunoSEQ multiplex PCR; TCRdb stores in-frame clones only, minus some. Of around 2,100,000 clones in the sample, roughly 95% were seen once. The sequenced material came from naive CD8+ T cells sorted from blood. The receptor set was obtained from a man in his late teens or twenties in good health.

J is TRBJ2-7 and V is TRBV27; 11 bases are shared with TRBD1. Germline trimming cut 6 bases from V and 5 bases from J; bases unmatched to any gene: 6. The CDR3 sequence is 14 residues long. The germline V gene has CDR1 MNHEY and CDR2 SMNVEV (reference sequence). The CDR3 reads CASSWTGGADEQYF. The DNA for the CDR3 is TGTGCCAGCAGCTGGACAGGGGGCGCGGACGAGCAGTACTTC.

This clone was counted only a few times. The chain has TRBV6-5 and TRBJ1-1; D is ambiguous. Germline CDR1 is MNHEY and CDR2 is SVGAGI. Trimming shortened V by 6 bases and J by 6 bases, and 17 bases separated the two germline ends. This CDR3 spans 14 amino acids. In nucleotides, the CDR3 is TGTGCCAGCAGCCTCCGCCCGGGGTCTGCTGAAGCTTTCTTT. Its protein is CASSLRPGSAEAFF.

V gene TRBV7-8 combines with J gene TRBJ2-7; 10 positions match TRBD1. CDR3 length: 16 amino acids. V lost 2 bases, J lost 5 bases, and 9 bases stayed unmatched. CDR1 and CDR2 from the germline V gene are SGHVS and FQNEAQ. CDR3 DNA: TGTGCCAGCAGCTTATTGGGACAGGGGACAGTCCACGAGCAGTACTTC. This encodes CASSLLGQGTVHEQYF.

As to this clone: At the DNA level, this CDR3 is encoded by other sequences in the same sample as well. CDR3 nucleotides: TGTGCCAGCAGCTTGGAAGGTAATGAGCAGTTCTTC. Its protein is CASSLEGNEQFF. The genes are TRBV5-6 and TRBJ2-1; no clear D gene. This CDR3 is 12 amino acids long. The germline gives CDR1 SGHDT, CDR2 YYEEEE. V lost 0 bases, J lost 7 bases, and 5 bases lay in between.

About this clone: This sample also contains other DNA sequences that code for the same CDR3. J is TRBJ2-7 and V is TRBV27, with 8 bases that match TRBD1. CDR1 MNHEY and CDR2 SMNVEV come from the germline V gene (reference sequence). This CDR3 is 14 amino acids long. The J segment lost 5 bases and the V segment lost 2 bases, leaving 5 bases of the junction unmatched. Here the CDR3 DNA reads TGTGCCAGCAGTTTACGACAGGGGAGCAACGAGCAGTACTTC. Protein: CASSLRQGSNEQYF.

This rearrangement joins TRBV6-5 to TRBJ2-5; D is ambiguous. The length of the CDR3 is 14 residues. V lost 4 bases, J lost 0 bases, and 9 bases lay in between. Germline lookup yields CDR1 MNHEY and CDR2 SVGAGI. For the CDR3, the DNA is TGTGCCAGCAGTTCCCCAGGCCACCAAGAGACCCAGTACTTC. It codes for CASSSPGHQETQYF.

Notes on this clone: This sample also contains other DNA sequences that code for the same CDR3. CDR3 amino acids: CASSQDAEETQYF. The CDR3 DNA reads TGCGCCAGCAGCCAAGATGCTGAAGAGACCCAGTACTTC. The gene calls are TRBV4-1 and TRBJ2-5; D is unresolved. From germline, CDR1 is MGHRA and CDR2 YSYEKL. The CDR3 consists of 13 residues. V was trimmed by 0 bases and J by 3 bases, leaving 5 bases between them.

A remark on this clone: Other nucleotide sequences from this sample produce the same CDR3. This rearrangement joins TRBV19 to TRBJ1-1; no firm D call. V was shortened by 3 bases and J by 5 bases, with 7 bases between the two germline ends. Per germline, CDR1 LNHDA and CDR2 SQIVND (reference sequence). The CDR3 contains 12 residues. The CDR3 reads CASSMGGTEAFF. The CDR3 DNA follows: TGTGCCAGTAGTATGGGAGGGACTGAAGCTTTCTTT. Complete variable domain (other parts from reference TRBV19 and TRBJ1-1): DGGITQSPKYLFRKEGQNVTLSCEQNLNHDAMYWYRQDPGQGLRLIYYSQIVNDFQKGDIAEGYSVSREKKESFPLTVTSAQKNPTAFYLCASSMGGTEAFFGQGTRLTVV.

The chain uses TRBV4-2 and TRBJ2-1; D is perhaps TRBD1 (5 bases). The CDR3 runs 15 residues. Germline CDR1 and CDR2: LGHNA and YNFKEQ. V was pared by 6 bases and J by 0 bases, with 12 bases between. The CDR3 is CASSKQVSSYNEQFF. As DNA, the CDR3 is TGTGCCAGCAGTAAACAGGTGAGCTCCTACAATGAGCAGTTCTTC.

The sample holds one count of this clone. V is TRBV6-1 and J is TRBJ2-5, with D perhaps TRBD1 (6 bases). Germline V gene sequence: CDR1 MNHNS, CDR2 SASEGT. Trimming pared 3 bases from V and 7 bases from J, leaving 15 bases between. CDR3 length equals 14 residues. CDR3: CASSDWGSGVTQYF. DNA of the CDR3: TGTGCCAGCAGTGATTGGGGGTCAGGGGTGACCCAGTACTTC.

This chain uses TRBV10-3 with TRBJ2-7; 8 nucleotides match TRBD1. The J segment lost 2 bases and the V segment lost 7 bases, leaving 7 bases of the junction unmatched. Germline CDR1 is ENHRY and CDR2 is SYGVKD. This CDR3 has 14 amino acids. CDR3 residues: CAIKFGTGPYEQYF. CDR3 bases: TGTGCCATCAAGTTCGGGACAGGTCCCTACGAGCAGTACTTC.

This chain links TRBV13 with TRBJ2-1; 8 nucleotides line up with TRBD2. The CDR3 length is 14 residues. CDR1 is PRHDT and CDR2 is FYEKMQ in the germline V gene (reference sequence). The V and J ends lost 5 bases and 10 bases, in that order; junction bases with no gene match: 10. The CDR3 sequence: CASSPRTSGGEQFF. CDR3 sequence (DNA): TGTGCCAGCAGCCCAAGAACTAGCGGTGGGGAGCAGTTCTTC. The whole variable domain, remainder taken from reference TRBV13 and TRBJ2-1, is AAGVIQSPRHLIKEKRETATLKCYPIPRHDTVYWYQQGPGQDPQFLISFYEKMQSDKGSIPDRFSAQQFSDYHSELNMSSLELGDSALYFCASSPRTSGGEQFFGPGTRLTVL.

V is TRBV5-4 and J is TRBJ2-5; 7 nucleotides line up with TRBD1. The CDR3 loop spans 13 amino acids. CDR1 is SGHNT and CDR2 is YYREEE in the germline V gene (reference sequence). The V and J ends lost 1 base and 9 bases, in that order; junction bases with no gene match: 6. CDR3 region: CASSLRGLQAQYF. Here the CDR3 DNA reads TGTGCCAGCAGCTTGAGGGGGCTACAGGCCCAGTACTTC.

The CDR3 loop is CASKGESYNSPLHF. CDR3 DNA sequence: TGTGCCAGCAAAGGGGAGTCCTATAATTCACCCCTCCACTTT. This chain uses TRBV6-1 with TRBJ1-6; D is possibly TRBD1 (5 bases). Trimming took 7 bases from V and 1 from J, leaving 8 bases between them. The germline V gene has CDR1 MNHNS and CDR2 SASEGT. The CDR3 spans 14 residues.

The chain links TRBV6-5 to TRBJ2-1, with 8 bases matching TRBD2. The CDR3 sequence is 15 residues long. Trimming removed 2 bases from V and 7 bases from J; junction bases left unmatched: 7. Germline assignment: CDR1 MNHEY and CDR2 SVGAGI. The CDR3 loop reads CASSYLRAGDNEQFF. In DNA form, the CDR3 reads TGTGCCAGCAGTTACCTACGAGCGGGGGATAATGAGCAGTTCTTC.

The rearrangement joins TRBV9 to TRBJ2-7; D uncertain. CDR1 SGDLS and CDR2 YYNGEE come from the germline V gene. CDR3 size: 14 residues. V was shortened by 4 bases and J by 0 bases, with 11 bases between the two germline ends. Here the CDR3 reads CASSPQDGSYEQYF. The CDR3 region has the DNA TGTGCCAGCAGCCCCCAGGACGGCTCCTACGAGCAGTACTTC.

The rearrangement links TRBV2 to TRBJ2-2; possibly TRBD1 for D (7 bases). V lost 6 bases, J lost 1 base, and 12 bases lay in between. Germline V CDR1 and CDR2: SNHLY, FYNNEI. The CDR3 totals 15 residues. The CDR3 sequence: CASREGQWNTGELFF. The CDR3 coding sequence is TGTGCCAGCAGGGAGGGACAGTGGAACACCGGGGAGCTGTTTTTT.

The chain uses TRBV4-1 and TRBJ2-7, with 12 bases aligning to TRBD2. The CDR3 totals 16 residues. Per the germline V gene, CDR1 is MGHRA and CDR2 is YSYEKL. The trim removed 0 bases at V and 6 bases at J, leaving 6 bases unmatched. CDR3 sequence: CASSQDQLAGGPEQYF. Here the CDR3 DNA reads TGCGCCAGCAGCCAAGATCAGCTAGCGGGAGGGCCCGAGCAGTACTTC.

The V and J genes are TRBV28 and TRBJ1-4; D might be TRBD1 (5 bases). The CDR3 has 14 amino acids. The V gene's germline CDR1 is MDHEN and CDR2 SYDVKM. V gave up 6 bases and J gave up 4 bases, with 12 bases separating them. The CDR3 coding sequence is TGTGCCAGCAGCCCTTTGGGGGTTAATGAAAAACTGTTTTTT. This gives the protein CASSPLGVNEKLFF.

The CDR3 DNA reads as TGTGCCAGCAGTCCCTCGGGGAATTCGGGATATGGCTACACCTTC. Amino acid sequence: CASSPSGNSGYGYTF. The V call is TRBV6-6, the J call TRBJ1-2; D gene uncertain. Germline V CDR1 and CDR2: MNHNY, SVGAGI (reference sequence). Between the trimmed V and J ends, which lost 5 bases and 5 bases, there was a span of 18 bases. There are 15 residues in the CDR3.

The V call is TRBV2, the J call TRBJ1-2, with D possibly TRBD1 on 5 matching bases. The V end was cut by 3 bases, the J end by 6 bases, with 14 bases between. This CDR3 spans 14 amino acids. The V gene's germline CDR1 is SNHLY and CDR2 FYNNEI. The CDR3 protein is CASSEGQNRNGYTF. CDR3 bases: TGTGCCAGCAGTGAGGGGCAGAACCGGAATGGCTACACCTTC.

The V gene is TRBV4-2, the J gene TRBJ2-5; no definite D call. The CDR3 has 15 residues. The germline gives CDR1 LGHNA, CDR2 YNFKEQ. Trimming shortened V by 0 bases and J by 3 bases, and 11 bases separated the two germline ends. CDR3 bases: TGTGCCAGCAGCCAAGATCTGGGGTCAAAAGAGACCCAGTACTTC. Amino acids: CASSQDLGSKETQYF.

The chain uses TRBV4-1 and TRBJ2-3, with D possibly being TRBD1 (5 bases). Germline V lookup: CDR1 MGHRA, CDR2 YSYEKL. V was pared by 1 base and J by 5 bases, with 13 bases between. This CDR3 has 15 residues. The CDR3 nucleotides read TGCGCCAGCAGCCAAGTGAGCAGGGCTGGAGATACGCAGTATTTT. It translates to CASSQVSRAGDTQYF.

The chain has TRBV6-6 and TRBJ2-1; D remains ambiguous. The CDR3 loop spans 15 amino acids. Per the germline V gene, CDR1 is MNHNY and CDR2 is SVGAGI (reference sequence). V lost 4 bases, J lost 0 bases, and 10 bases lay in between. CDR3 sequence reads: CASSSPIDSYNEQFF. CDR3 coding DNA: TGTGCCAGCAGTTCCCCCATTGACTCCTACAATGAGCAGTTCTTC.

The genes are TRBV29-1 and TRBJ2-1; D is possibly TRBD1 or TRBD2 (5 bases each). The CDR3 sequence is 14 residues long. Trimming shortened V by 2 bases and J by 6 bases, and 14 bases separated the two germline ends. Germline assignment: CDR1 SQVTM and CDR2 ANQGSEA. This CDR3 reads CSVELRGSGNEQFF. The CDR3 DNA is TGCAGCGTTGAATTGAGGGGATCAGGCAATGAGCAGTTCTTC.

This sequence joins TRBV2 and TRBJ2-5; D not certain. This CDR3 has 12 residues. Germline CDR1 and CDR2: SNHLY and FYNNEI. The ends were cut back, 7 bases at V and 5 bases at J, with 11 bases in the middle. The CDR3, as DNA: TGTGCCAGCATGGGCTTCTATGAGACCCAGTACTTC. This translates into CASMGFYETQYF.

This chain links TRBV27 with TRBJ1-5; TRBD1 matches at 7 bases. CDR1 and CDR2 (germline): MNHEY, SMNVEV (reference sequence). The CDR3 is made up of 14 amino acids. Germline trimming cut 6 bases from V and 5 bases from J; bases unmatched to any gene: 7. In DNA form, the CDR3 reads TGTGCCAGCAGCGTAGGGGACAGCTATCAGCCCCAGCATTTT. Protein: CASSVGDSYQPQHF.